The clone carrying this T cell receptor beta chain has a handful of counts. The target antigen is unknown. TCRdb ran MiXCR on the 5' RACE reads and lists one entry per CDR3 protein. The repertoire holds more than 65,000 distinct CDR3 sequences, with under 8.5% as singletons. The data were taken from a study of spatial heterogeneity in lung cancer. Study findings and constraints: In blood, ubiquitous expanded tumor TCRs appeared more at resection than follow-up.

This CDR3 is built from 14 residues. The V gene end was trimmed by 5 bases and the J gene end by 0 bases; junction bases not matched to a gene: 3. Germline CDR1 DFQATT, CDR2 SNEGSKA (reference sequence). Time point here: sample taken at primary tumor resection. This rearrangement joins TRBV20-1 to TRBJ1-5; 8 positions agree with TRBD1. Sequenced material: PBMCs, taken at surgery. This sequence originates from a male donor with early-stage non-small cell lung cancer. CDR3 nucleotide sequence: TGCAGTGCTTGGACAGGGCATAGCAATCAGCCCCAGCATTTT. This gives the protein CSAWTGHSNQPQHF.